This TCR beta chain was recorded in a study of blood T cell repertoires in COVID-19 (dated by TCRdb to 2019 to 2021). Broadly, across the study: The collaborator samples originated in the United States, Italy and Spain and spanned the acute and convalescent phases of COVID-19. A freely available public database, intended as a resource for researchers studying the immune response to SARS-CoV-2, is where the repertoires were released. The material from the prospective study consisted of cDNA or gDNA derived from T cells, B-cell-depleted T cells, or PBMCs. Subjects who had been exposed to COVID-19, were actively infected with it, or had recovered from it provided the deeply sampled blood TCRbeta repertoires that made up the dataset. Nearly every sample came with metadata listing a de-identified subject ID, COVID-19 status, age in years and sex. Samples came from the ongoing ImmuneRACE study (first 160 participants) plus 1,254 subjects from 6 global collaborators. Where HLA class I and class II types were available, the types were taken from metadata supplied by the sample provider, not from assay-based typing.

The immunoSEQ Assay, a bias-controlled multiplex PCR, was used to amplify TCRbeta CDR3 regions from genomic DNA. Concerning the study's data processing: Within the assay, amplification of reference gene primers was used to estimate how many nucleated cells each sample contained. To quantify the absolute abundance of each unique TCRbeta CDR3 rearrangement, sequence reads were collapsed and filtered. For each sample, productive Simpson clonality was calculated as the square root of Simpson's diversity index over productive rearrangements. Held by TCRdb, this immuneACCESS table contains in-frame sequences only and omits some clones. Under half of the omission traces to an unresolved V gene where checked; the cause of the rest is unknown. The DNA was the basis for D and trimming; V, J and clone size are from that table. The sample yields over 150,000 clones; around nine tenths were counted once. Under 3% of the sample is in the top ten clones.

CDR1 SGHAT and CDR2 FQDESV are derived from the germline V gene (reference sequence). V ends up 0 bases short and J 2 bases short, with an unmatched junction base count of 9. The CDR3 goes from the cysteine to the phenylalanine over 19 residues. CDR3 DNA is the only sequence kept; it has 57 bases, read in frame from the first base. One collaborating source in Seattle enrolled patients while the patients were actively infected and followed the patients over time throughout the course of disease. Each collaborating institution followed its own protocols to collect whole blood in K2EDTA tubes. For TCRbeta analysis, collaborator samples were shipped as frozen whole blood, as isolated PBMCs, or as DNA extracted from either sample type. Of note for this clone: Its cognate antigen has yet to be identified. Base quality data are lacking; no much larger clone is found one base away.

What the study reported, not specific to this receptor: The amount of clinical and demographic metadata varied by source and participant and was provided uncurated.

This chain joins TRBV11-1 to TRBJ2-6, and TRBD1 matches 8 of the central bases. The sample comprised peripheral blood. This TCR came from a woman of 80 years or more with COVID-19, enrolled during active disease. The nucleotide sequence is TGTGCCAGCAGCTTAGCGCTGGGAGAGACAGGGGCTGGGGCCAACGTCCTGACTTTC. It specifies CASSLALGETGAGANVLTF.